This TCR beta chain originates from a study of early T cells in non-severe SARS-CoV-2 infection. The overall study: With bulk RNA from unsorted whole blood as input, sequencing yielded unpaired chains.

With regard to this clonotype: Its target is not known.

Attachment of unique molecular identifiers was made to individual cDNA molecules. TCRdb processed the 5' RACE reads anew with MiXCR; each CDR3 protein has one entry. Counted here are just under 90,000 distinct CDR3 sequences, approximately 15% occurring once; the ten biggest clones make up about 7.5%. This CDR3 region has 12 residues. V was cut by 5 bases and J by 13 bases, with 15 bases left in between. CDR1 ENHRY and CDR2 SYGVKD come from the germline V gene. Overall study findings and caveats: Using VDJdb, the matching emphasized anti-spike CD8 responses while missing private and CD4 specificities.

The chain has TRBV10-3 and TRBJ2-1; TRBD1 might be the D (5 bases). Sequenced: whole blood. This sequence was found in an adult who was a healthcare worker with PCR-confirmed SARS-CoV-2 infection or an uninfected control (not recorded which). The CDR3 region is CAISRPQGSQFF. CDR3 sequence (DNA): TGTGCCATCAGTAGACCCCAGGGATCCCAGTTCTTC.